This T cell receptor beta chain was recovered during a study of T cell repertoires in ileal Crohn's disease. Study-level findings and limits: Compared with CD4 T cells, sorted CD8 cells carried more expanded clones. Every patient over 26.8% clonality showed endoscopic recurrence.

A remark on this clone: Its antigen is unidentified.

Per sample, around 0.55 micrograms of biopsy DNA were TCRB immunosequenced. Sequenced by immunoSEQ multiplex PCR; TCRdb stores in-frame clones only, minus some. The sample yields approximately 13,000 clones, roughly 87% seen once. Trimming removed 6 bases from V and 6 bases from J, with 14 bases in between. CDR3 size: 13 residues. The germline V gene encodes CDR1 LNHDA and CDR2 SQIVND (reference sequence). This clonotype was sampled from an adult with Crohn's disease. The sequencing sample was made of ileal tissue. The rearrangement uses TRBV19 and TRBJ1-1, with D unresolved. The chain's CDR3 is CASRTWERAEAFF. DNA of the CDR3: TGTGCCAGTAGAACCTGGGAGAGGGCTGAAGCTTTCTTT.